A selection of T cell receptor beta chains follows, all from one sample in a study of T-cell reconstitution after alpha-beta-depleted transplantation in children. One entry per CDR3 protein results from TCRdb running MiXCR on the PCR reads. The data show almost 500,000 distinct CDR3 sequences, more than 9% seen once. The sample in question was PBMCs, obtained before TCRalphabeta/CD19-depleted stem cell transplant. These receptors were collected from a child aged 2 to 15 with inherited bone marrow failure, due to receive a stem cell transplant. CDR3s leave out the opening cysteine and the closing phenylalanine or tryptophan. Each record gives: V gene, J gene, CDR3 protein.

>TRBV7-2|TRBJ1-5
ASSLVLGRDQPQH
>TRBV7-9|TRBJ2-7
ASSLGREAPYEQY
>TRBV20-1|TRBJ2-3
SARGLVHTQY
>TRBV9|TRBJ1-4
ASSLAGTGRKLF
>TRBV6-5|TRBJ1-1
ASSYLEGLSAEAF
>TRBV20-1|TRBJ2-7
SVPGQGNYEQY
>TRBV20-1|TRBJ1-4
SATTWPTNEKLF
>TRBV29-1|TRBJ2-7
SVGTPSGYEQY
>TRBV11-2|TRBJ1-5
ASSLDWPQH
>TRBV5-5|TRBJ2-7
ASSPRTSGRSEQY
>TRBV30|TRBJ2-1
AWSVLGSPGEDEQF
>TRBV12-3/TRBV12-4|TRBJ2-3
ASSLAGRTLDTQY
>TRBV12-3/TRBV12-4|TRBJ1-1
ASEKVGGAGTEAF
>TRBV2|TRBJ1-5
ASSGHNQPQH
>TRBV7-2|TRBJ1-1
ASSLRRQGDVAF
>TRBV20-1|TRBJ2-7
SARGDQTYEQY
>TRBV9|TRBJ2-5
ASSVNSQGGETQY
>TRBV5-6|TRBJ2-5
ASSWQGETQY
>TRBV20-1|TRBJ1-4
SARGGGQTNEKLF
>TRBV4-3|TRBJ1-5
ASSQRRGNQPQH
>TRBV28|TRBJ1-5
ASTETQSPQH
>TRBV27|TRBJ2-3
ASSSLAGKADTQY
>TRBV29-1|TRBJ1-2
SVSELPFGYT
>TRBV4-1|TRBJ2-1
ASSQDIGAQF
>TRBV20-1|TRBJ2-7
SARDLRMPYEQY
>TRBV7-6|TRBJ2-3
ASRAGGTSGRNTQY
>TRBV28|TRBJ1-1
ASSLPDRAYTEAF
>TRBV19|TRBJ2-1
ASSPQLSNEQF
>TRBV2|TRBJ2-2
ASFLQGTGAGELF
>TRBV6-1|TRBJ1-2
ASNIRAGEYGYT
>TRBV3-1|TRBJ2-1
ASSPRLAALNEQF
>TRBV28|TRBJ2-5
ASSFGPGGSQETQY
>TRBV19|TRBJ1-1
ASSPQGGVTEAF
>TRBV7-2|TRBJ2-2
ASSLAGQGPSNTGELF
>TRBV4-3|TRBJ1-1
ASSQVENTEAF
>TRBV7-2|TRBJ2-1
ASTGNHNEQF
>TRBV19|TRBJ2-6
ASKEGAGANVLT